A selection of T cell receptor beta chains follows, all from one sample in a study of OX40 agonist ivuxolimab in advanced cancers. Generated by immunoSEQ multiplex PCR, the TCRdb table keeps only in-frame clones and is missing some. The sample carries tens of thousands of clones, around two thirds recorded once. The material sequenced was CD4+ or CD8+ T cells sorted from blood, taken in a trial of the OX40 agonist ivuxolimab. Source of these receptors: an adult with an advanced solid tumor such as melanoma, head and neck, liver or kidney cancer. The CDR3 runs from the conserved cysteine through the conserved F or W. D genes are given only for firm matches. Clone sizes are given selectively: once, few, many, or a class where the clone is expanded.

cdr3_nt: TGTGCCACCAGTTCGGGACACAGCAAAAATGAAAAACTGTTTTTT; cdr3_aa: CATSSGHSKNEKLFF; d_call: .; v_call: TRBV15; j_call: TRBJ1-4; clone_size: .; cdr3_length: 15
cdr3_nt: TGTGCCAGCAGCTTAGGCAGAAGGGGAAAAAAAACTGAAGCTTTCTTT; cdr3_aa: CASSLGRRGKKTEAFF; d_call: .; v_call: TRBV7-2; j_call: TRBJ1-1; clone_size: .; cdr3_length: 16
cdr3_nt: TGTGCCAGCAGCTTAGCGGGCCCATCGGGACAGGGGCGTCCGGAGCGTACGCAGTATTTT; cdr3_aa: CASSLAGPSGQGRPERTQYF; d_call: TRBD1; v_call: TRBV7-2; j_call: TRBJ2-3; clone_size: .; cdr3_length: 20
cdr3_nt: TGTGCCAGCAGTCGTCCGGGACAGGTTAACTATGGCTACACCTTC; cdr3_aa: CASSRPGQVNYGYTF; d_call: TRBD1; v_call: TRBV11-2; j_call: TRBJ1-2; clone_size: .; cdr3_length: 15
cdr3_nt: TGTGCCAGCAGCCTGCTACTAGCGGGGAGGGAAGAGACCCAGTACTTC; cdr3_aa: CASSLLLAGREETQYF; d_call: TRBD2; v_call: TRBV11-2; j_call: TRBJ2-5; clone_size: .; cdr3_length: 16
cdr3_nt: TGCGCCAGCAGCCCCCGGACAGCGACGAACTATGGCTACACCTTC; cdr3_aa: CASSPRTATNYGYTF; d_call: .; v_call: TRBV5-1; j_call: TRBJ1-2; clone_size: .; cdr3_length: 15
cdr3_nt: TGCGCCAGCAGGCCAGGGGACGCTGGAAACACCATATATTTT; cdr3_aa: CASRPGDAGNTIYF; d_call: .; v_call: TRBV5-1; j_call: TRBJ1-3; clone_size: once; cdr3_length: 14
cdr3_nt: TGTGCCAGCAGCTTAGACCCAGGTCCGTCGGAAGAGCAGTACTTC; cdr3_aa: CASSLDPGPSEEQYF; d_call: .; v_call: TRBV7-8; j_call: TRBJ2-7; clone_size: .; cdr3_length: 15
cdr3_nt: TGTGCCAGCTCACCACAGACAGGGGGAAACACCATATATTTT; cdr3_aa: CASSPQTGGNTIYF; d_call: TRBD1; v_call: TRBV18; j_call: TRBJ1-3; clone_size: .; cdr3_length: 14
cdr3_nt: TGTGCCAGCAGCTTAGCGTCAGGGTTGACCGGGGAGCTGTTTTTT; cdr3_aa: CASSLASGLTGELFF; d_call: .; v_call: TRBV7-9; j_call: TRBJ2-2; clone_size: .; cdr3_length: 15
cdr3_nt: TGTGCCAGCAGTGAACTCGGGTTCCAGCCCCAGCATTTT; cdr3_aa: CASSELGFQPQHF; d_call: .; v_call: TRBV6-1; j_call: TRBJ1-5; clone_size: .; cdr3_length: 13
cdr3_nt: TGCGCCAGCAGGACTAGCAGGCCTACAGATACGCAGTATTTT; cdr3_aa: CASRTSRPTDTQYF; d_call: TRBD2; v_call: TRBV5-1; j_call: TRBJ2-3; clone_size: .; cdr3_length: 14
cdr3_nt: TGTGCCAGCAGTGACAGGGGGTATGGCTACACCTTC; cdr3_aa: CASSDRGYGYTF; d_call: TRBD1; v_call: TRBV6-1; j_call: TRBJ1-2; clone_size: .; cdr3_length: 12
cdr3_nt: TGTGCCAGCAGTCTAATGGGACTAGCGGCAACAGATACGCAGTATTTT; cdr3_aa: CASSLMGLAATDTQYF; d_call: TRBD2; v_call: TRBV6-6; j_call: TRBJ2-3; clone_size: .; cdr3_length: 16
cdr3_nt: TGTGCCAGCTCCGGGGGCCGAGGTAGCTACAATGAGCAGTTCTTC; cdr3_aa: CASSGGRGSYNEQFF; d_call: .; v_call: TRBV6-1; j_call: TRBJ2-1; clone_size: .; cdr3_length: 15
cdr3_nt: TGTGCCAGTAGTAGCTTCAGGGGGTACGAGCAGTACTTC; cdr3_aa: CASSSFRGYEQYF; d_call: TRBD1; v_call: TRBV19; j_call: TRBJ2-7; clone_size: .; cdr3_length: 13
cdr3_nt: TGTGCCAGCAATCTGGGGTCCCCTCCAGATACGCAGTATTTT; cdr3_aa: CASNLGSPPDTQYF; d_call: .; v_call: TRBV21-1; j_call: TRBJ2-3; clone_size: .; cdr3_length: 14
cdr3_nt: TGTGCCAGCAGTCCGAGTCGAGTGCGGGGGGGAAACACCGGGGAGCTGTTTTTT; cdr3_aa: CASSPSRVRGGNTGELFF; d_call: TRBD2; v_call: TRBV2; j_call: TRBJ2-2; clone_size: .; cdr3_length: 18
cdr3_nt: TGCAGCGTTGCTCCACTAGCGGGGCAAGAGACCCAGTACTTC; cdr3_aa: CSVAPLAGQETQYF; d_call: TRBD2; v_call: TRBV29-1; j_call: TRBJ2-5; clone_size: .; cdr3_length: 14
cdr3_nt: TGTGCCAGCAGTGTCTTGGGGGGGACTAATGAAAAACTGTTTTTT; cdr3_aa: CASSVLGGTNEKLFF; d_call: .; v_call: TRBV6-1; j_call: TRBJ1-4; clone_size: .; cdr3_length: 15
cdr3_nt: TGTGCCAGCAGTGGCGCGGACGGCCTCCAAGAGACCCAGTACTTC; cdr3_aa: CASSGADGLQETQYF; d_call: .; v_call: TRBV28; j_call: TRBJ2-5; clone_size: few; cdr3_length: 15
cdr3_nt: TGTGCCAGCAGCCATAAGGGGCCCCGGACCCTGACCTACGAGCAGTACTTC; cdr3_aa: CASSHKGPRTLTYEQYF; d_call: .; v_call: TRBV4-2; j_call: TRBJ2-7; clone_size: .; cdr3_length: 17
cdr3_nt: TGCGCCAGCAGCTTGGGGGACGGATTGACGCCCCAGCATTTT; cdr3_aa: CASSLGDGLTPQHF; d_call: .; v_call: TRBV5-1; j_call: TRBJ1-5; clone_size: .; cdr3_length: 14
cdr3_nt: TGTGCTAGTGTTATATCAGGGCAGGGCAATCAGCCCCAGCATTTT; cdr3_aa: CASVISGQGNQPQHF; d_call: .; v_call: TRBV12-5; j_call: TRBJ1-5; clone_size: medium-sized; cdr3_length: 15
cdr3_nt: TGTGCCAGCAGTCCACAGGGGTGGACAGATACGCAGTATTTT; cdr3_aa: CASSPQGWTDTQYF; d_call: TRBD1; v_call: TRBV6-1; j_call: TRBJ2-3; clone_size: .; cdr3_length: 14
cdr3_nt: TGTGCCAGCAGTGAATGGACAGGGCCCAACTATGGCTACACCTTC; cdr3_aa: CASSEWTGPNYGYTF; d_call: TRBD1; v_call: TRBV6-1; j_call: TRBJ1-2; clone_size: few; cdr3_length: 15
cdr3_nt: TGCGCCAGCAGCTCCCTAGGGGGCTCCGGGGAGCTGTTTTTT; cdr3_aa: CASSSLGGSGELFF; d_call: TRBD1; v_call: TRBV5-1; j_call: TRBJ2-2; clone_size: .; cdr3_length: 14
cdr3_nt: TGCAGCGTTGTTGTCGGAACTGGAAACACCATATATTTT; cdr3_aa: CSVVVGTGNTIYF; d_call: .; v_call: TRBV29-1; j_call: TRBJ1-3; clone_size: .; cdr3_length: 13
cdr3_nt: TGTGCCAGCAGCTCCTTTCCGGGACAGACGGGCTACACCTTC; cdr3_aa: CASSSFPGQTGYTF; d_call: TRBD1; v_call: TRBV9; j_call: TRBJ1-2; clone_size: .; cdr3_length: 14
cdr3_nt: TGTGCCAGCAGCCCCTACCTGAACTATGGCTACACCTTC; cdr3_aa: CASSPYLNYGYTF; d_call: .; v_call: TRBV9; j_call: TRBJ1-2; clone_size: medium-sized; cdr3_length: 13
cdr3_nt: TGTGCCAGCAGTGACACAGGGGGCTCGGTGAACACTGAAGCTTTCTTT; cdr3_aa: CASSDTGGSVNTEAFF; d_call: TRBD1; v_call: TRBV25-1; j_call: TRBJ1-1; clone_size: few; cdr3_length: 16
cdr3_nt: TGCGCCAGCAGCTCTACAGGGACCTCCTACAATGAGCAGTTCTTC; cdr3_aa: CASSSTGTSYNEQFF; d_call: .; v_call: TRBV5-1; j_call: TRBJ2-1; clone_size: .; cdr3_length: 15